Listed below are T cell receptor beta chains from one sample, sequenced in a study of OX40 agonist ivuxolimab in advanced cancers. The table came from immunoSEQ multiplex PCR; TCRdb's copy has only in-frame clones and leaves some out. The data contain approximately 50,000 clones, over 90% of them singletons. The material was CD4+ or CD8+ T cells sorted from blood, obtained in a trial of the OX40 agonist ivuxolimab. The receptors were sampled from an adult with an advanced solid tumor such as melanoma, head and neck, liver or kidney cancer. Each CDR3 is given with its conserved first and last residue. Fields, in order: CDR3 DNA, CDR3 protein, clone size, D gene, J gene, V gene. A D gene is named only where the DNA matches it firmly. Clone size, where shown, is once, few, many, or a class for clones that have expanded.

DNA: TGTGCCAGCAGTTTATACCGCGGGAAGGCAGATACGCAGTATTTT; CDR3: CASSLYRGKADTQYF; size: NA; D: NA; J: TRBJ2-3; V: TRBV28
DNA: TGTGCCAGCAGCCCTCGAGCCTTTAGCACAGATACGCAGTATTTT; CDR3: CASSPRAFSTDTQYF; size: NA; D: NA; J: TRBJ2-3; V: TRBV13
DNA: TGTGCCAGCAGCCCTCGTCCGCCCGCCAGTACCTACGAGCAGTACTTC; CDR3: CASSPRPPASTYEQYF; size: once; D: NA; J: TRBJ2-7; V: TRBV27
DNA: TGTGCCACCTTACGGACAGATTTCTATGGCTACACCTTC; CDR3: CATLRTDFYGYTF; size: NA; D: NA; J: TRBJ1-2; V: TRBV2
DNA: TGTGCCACCAGCAGAGAGGGGACAGGGGGTTTCCACGAGCAGTACTTC; CDR3: CATSREGTGGFHEQYF; size: NA; D: TRBD1; J: TRBJ2-7; V: TRBV15
DNA: TGCAGCGTTGCAGTGGGCACTGAAGCTTTCTTT; CDR3: CSVAVGTEAFF; size: few; D: NA; J: TRBJ1-1; V: TRBV29-1
DNA: TGCGCCAGCAGTGTACAGACTAGCGCCCTCACAGATACGCAGTATTTT; CDR3: CASSVQTSALTDTQYF; size: NA; D: TRBD2; J: TRBJ2-3; V: TRBV10-2
DNA: TGTGCCACCAGCAGAGACACAGATACGCAGTATTTT; CDR3: CATSRDTDTQYF; size: NA; D: NA; J: TRBJ2-3; V: TRBV15
DNA: TGTGCCAGCCGGACGGGGCCGGGCACCGGGGAGCTGTTTTTT; CDR3: CASRTGPGTGELFF; size: NA; D: NA; J: TRBJ2-2; V: TRBV27
DNA: TGTGCCAGCAGCTCCATAGCGGGGGGGTCCTACGAGCAGTACTTC; CDR3: CASSSIAGGSYEQYF; size: NA; D: TRBD2; J: TRBJ2-7; V: TRBV7-2
DNA: TGTGCCAGCAGTTACTGGGCGGTAAGCTCCTACAATGAGCAGTTCTTC; CDR3: CASSYWAVSSYNEQFF; size: NA; D: NA; J: TRBJ2-1; V: TRBV6-5
DNA: TGTGCCAGCGCCCCCCGGGACTGGAATCCCTACGAGCAGTACTTC; CDR3: CASAPRDWNPYEQYF; size: NA; D: NA; J: TRBJ2-7; V: TRBV7-2
DNA: TGTGCCAGCAGCCCCACGGGGTCCTACAATGAGCAGTTCTTC; CDR3: CASSPTGSYNEQFF; size: NA; D: NA; J: TRBJ2-1; V: TRBV5-8
DNA: TGTGCCAGCAGCCAACTGGGGGGGGATGAGCAGTTCTTC; CDR3: CASSQLGGDEQFF; size: NA; D: TRBD2; J: TRBJ2-1; V: TRBV14
DNA: TGCGCCAGCAGTCCAAGGACTCTTGGTGACGAGCAGTACTTC; CDR3: CASSPRTLGDEQYF; size: NA; D: NA; J: TRBJ2-7; V: TRBV4-1
DNA: TGTGCCAGCAGTTTCCTCAGGAGAGGGGTCAGCAATGAGCAGTTCTTC; CDR3: CASSFLRRGVSNEQFF; size: NA; D: NA; J: TRBJ2-1; V: TRBV28
DNA: TGTGCCAGCATTAAGCAGGGATACGAGCAGTACTTC; CDR3: CASIKQGYEQYF; size: NA; D: NA; J: TRBJ2-7; V: TRBV2
DNA: TGTGCCAGCAGCTTAGCAGCTAGCGGGATACTCGAGCAGTACTTC; CDR3: CASSLAASGILEQYF; size: NA; D: TRBD2; J: TRBJ2-7; V: TRBV11-2
DNA: TGTGCCAGCAGCTTACAGCCCCTGGGCGGCGAGCAGTACTTC; CDR3: CASSLQPLGGEQYF; size: NA; D: NA; J: TRBJ2-7; V: TRBV7-9
DNA: TGTGCCAGCAACCCGACAGGCTCCTACGAGCAGTACTTC; CDR3: CASNPTGSYEQYF; size: NA; D: NA; J: TRBJ2-7; V: TRBV28
DNA: TGCGCCAGCAGCTTGGCCGGGGTACTAGCGGGACCACGCACAGATACGCAGTATTTT; CDR3: CASSLAGVLAGPRTDTQYF; size: NA; D: TRBD2; J: TRBJ2-3; V: TRBV5-1
DNA: TGCGCCAGCAGCTTGGGGGAGTTCTTTCCCTATGGCTACACCTTC; CDR3: CASSLGEFFPYGYTF; size: NA; D: NA; J: TRBJ1-2; V: TRBV5-1
DNA: TGTGCCAGCATTTCCCCGGGAGCTGAGACCCAGTACTTC; CDR3: CASISPGAETQYF; size: NA; D: NA; J: TRBJ2-5; V: TRBV7-9
DNA: TGTGCCAGCGGGACAGGGCATGGCACTGAAGCTTTCTTT; CDR3: CASGTGHGTEAFF; size: NA; D: TRBD1; J: TRBJ1-1; V: TRBV11-1
DNA: TGTTCCTCGGGCCGGGAGTCGATCCAGGAGACCCAGTACTTC; CDR3: CSSGRESIQETQYF; size: once; D: NA; J: TRBJ2-5; V: TRBV27
DNA: TGCAGCGTTGAAGGGTGGCAGGATCTCTCCTACGAGCAGTACTTC; CDR3: CSVEGWQDLSYEQYF; size: NA; D: NA; J: TRBJ2-7; V: TRBV29-1
DNA: TGTGCCAGCAGTTACGGGACAGGGGCAGGAAACACCATATATTTT; CDR3: CASSYGTGAGNTIYF; size: NA; D: TRBD1; J: TRBJ1-3; V: TRBV6-5
DNA: TGTGCCAGCAGTACGGGACTAGCGTATAATGAGCAGTTCTTC; CDR3: CASSTGLAYNEQFF; size: NA; D: TRBD2; J: TRBJ2-1; V: TRBV6-5
DNA: TGCGCCAGCAGCCAAGAGGCGAGCACCCCCTCTGGAAACACCATATATTTT; CDR3: CASSQEASTPSGNTIYF; size: once; D: NA; J: TRBJ1-3; V: TRBV4-1
DNA: TGTGCCAGCAGTTTACAGACAGGGGGTGGCTACACCTTC; CDR3: CASSLQTGGGYTF; size: NA; D: TRBD1; J: TRBJ1-2; V: TRBV27
DNA: TGCGCCAGCAGCCAGGATAGACTAGCGGGACCTACCTGCGAGCAGTACTTC; CDR3: CASSQDRLAGPTCEQYF; size: NA; D: TRBD2; J: TRBJ2-7; V: TRBV4-3
DNA: TGCAGTAGGGATGGCTACACCTTC; CDR3: CSRDGYTF; size: once; D: NA; J: TRBJ1-2; V: TRBV20-1
DNA: TGTGCCAGCAGTGAGCCTGGTAGCGGGGGGGCTAAGGATGAGCAGTTCTTC; CDR3: CASSEPGSGGAKDEQFF; size: NA; D: TRBD2; J: TRBJ2-1; V: TRBV6-4
DNA: TGTGCCATCGATCTAGGGGCTAGCAATCAGCCCCAGCATTTT; CDR3: CAIDLGASNQPQHF; size: NA; D: NA; J: TRBJ1-5; V: TRBV7-2
DNA: TGTGCCAGCAGCTTAACTAGCGGGATTGCAGATACGCAGTATTTT; CDR3: CASSLTSGIADTQYF; size: NA; D: TRBD2; J: TRBJ2-3; V: TRBV7-6
DNA: TGTGCCAGCGGTCCCCGAGGGACTTACAATCAGCCCCAGCATTTT; CDR3: CASGPRGTYNQPQHF; size: NA; D: NA; J: TRBJ1-5; V: TRBV27
DNA: TGTGCCAGCAGCCCGGGACTAGCGGGAGAGCTTCCAAATGAGCAGTTCTTC; CDR3: CASSPGLAGELPNEQFF; size: NA; D: TRBD2; J: TRBJ2-1; V: TRBV7-2
DNA: TGTGCCAGCAGCCTAGCCGAATTGAACACTGAAGCTTTCTTT; CDR3: CASSLAELNTEAFF; size: NA; D: NA; J: TRBJ1-1; V: TRBV16
DNA: TGTGCCAGCATAGCCCAGAACTCAGATACGCAGTATTTT; CDR3: CASIAQNSDTQYF; size: NA; D: NA; J: TRBJ2-3; V: TRBV2
DNA: TGTGCCAGCACCCCGGGTGGGGTAAACGTTAGCTACACCTTC; CDR3: CASTPGGVNVSYTF; size: NA; D: NA; J: TRBJ1-2; V: TRBV13
DNA: TGTGCCAGCAAGTCCTACAGGTCTAGCACAGATACGCAGTATTTT; CDR3: CASKSYRSSTDTQYF; size: NA; D: NA; J: TRBJ2-3; V: TRBV2
DNA: TGTGCCAGGAGAGCGTCGAACACCGGGGAGCTGTTTTTT; CDR3: CARRASNTGELFF; size: NA; D: NA; J: TRBJ2-2; V: TRBV28
DNA: TGTGCCAGCAGTCCAGGGACGTCCTACGAGCAGTACTTC; CDR3: CASSPGTSYEQYF; size: NA; D: NA; J: TRBJ2-7; V: TRBV28
DNA: TGCGCCAGCAGTGACAGGGGGAACAATCAGCCCCAGCATTTT; CDR3: CASSDRGNNQPQHF; size: NA; D: TRBD1; J: TRBJ1-5; V: TRBV10-2
DNA: TGTGCCAGCAGCCAGCGGTGGGCCTACAATGAGCAGTTCTTC; CDR3: CASSQRWAYNEQFF; size: few; D: NA; J: TRBJ2-1; V: TRBV6-5
DNA: TGTGCCAGCAGCCCCCACGGTAAGGTAAACGAGCAGTACTTC; CDR3: CASSPHGKVNEQYF; size: NA; D: NA; J: TRBJ2-7; V: TRBV9
DNA: TGTGCCAGCAGCCGGACAATAAATCAGCCCCAGCATTTT; CDR3: CASSRTINQPQHF; size: NA; D: NA; J: TRBJ1-5; V: TRBV7-6
DNA: TGTGCCAGCAGTGAGATTGAGCTAGCGGGTACTGTCGTGGAGACCCAGTACTTC; CDR3: CASSEIELAGTVVETQYF; size: NA; D: TRBD2; J: TRBJ2-5; V: TRBV6-1
DNA: TGTGCCAGTAGTATCTTTCTCAGTTACGAGCAGTACTTC; CDR3: CASSIFLSYEQYF; size: NA; D: NA; J: TRBJ2-7; V: TRBV19
DNA: TGTGCCAGCAGTTTAGGGGCCGGGAGCACTGAAGCTTTCTTT; CDR3: CASSLGAGSTEAFF; size: once; D: NA; J: TRBJ1-1; V: TRBV27
DNA: TGTGCCAGCAGTTCTGGCACTGAAGCTTTCTTT; CDR3: CASSSGTEAFF; size: once; D: NA; J: TRBJ1-1; V: TRBV27